The rows below give T cell receptor beta chains drawn from one sample of a study of vaccination and CD4 T cells after COVID-19. Their specific antigens are unknown. TCRdb passed the PCR reads through MiXCR, listing each CDR3 protein once. The profile covers approximately 10,000 distinct CDR3 sequences, with approximately 60% appearing a single time and approximately 8.3% taken by the ten largest. Sequencing was carried out using CD4+ T cells from blood, cultured in vitro. Receptors originate from a human donor who had recovered from COVID-19. Each CDR3 is given with its conserved first and last residue. A D gene is named only where the DNA matches it firmly. Clone size appears in some rows only: once, few, many, or a class for an expanded clone.

D gene	V gene	J gene	clone size	CDR3 DNA	CDR3 protein
-	TRBV7-9	TRBJ1-2	few	TGTGCCAGCAGTCTCCTTGGGGCTGGGGGCTACACCTTC	CASSLLGAGGYTF
-	TRBV27	TRBJ2-2	few	TGTGCCAGCAGTTTACTTGGAGGAGACACCGGGGAGCTGTTTTTT	CASSLLGGDTGELFF
-	TRBV7-6	TRBJ1-2	-	TGTGCCAGCAGCTCCCGGCCTGGGAACTATGGCTACACCTTC	CASSSRPGNYGYTF
-	TRBV7-2	TRBJ1-2	once	TGTGCCAGCAGCCTCAACAGCCCACGTCGCTACACCTTC	CASSLNSPRRYTF
-	TRBV21-1	TRBJ2-1	-	TGTGCCAGCACCGTCGGCCTAATTGCCGGGGATGAGCAGTTCTTC	CASTVGLIAGDEQFF
TRBD2	TRBV12-3/TRBV12-4	TRBJ2-7	medium-sized	TGTGCCAGCAGTACTAGCGGGAGGGCCCATGGCGAGCAGTACTTC	CASSTSGRAHGEQYF
-	TRBV6-1	TRBJ1-4	-	TGTGCCAGCAGCCCGGCAGGGGCGGATGAAAAACTGTTTTTT	CASSPAGADEKLFF
-	TRBV5-3	TRBJ1-6	-	TGTGCCAGAAGGGTACGCGGTTTTGGAATCTATAATTCACCCCTCCACTTT	CARRVRGFGIYNSPLHF
-	TRBV11-2	TRBJ1-5	-	TGTGCCAGCAGCTTGGGGAGGGACACCTATAGCAATCAGCCCCAGCATTTT	CASSLGRDTYSNQPQHF
TRBD1	TRBV10-3	TRBJ1-2	large	TGTGCCATCAGTAAAAGGGACAGGGGCGAGGATGGCTACACCTTC	CAISKRDRGEDGYTF
TRBD2	TRBV6-4	TRBJ2-2	large	TGTGCCAGCAGTCAGCGACTAGCGGGAAGCACCGGGGAGCTGTTTTTT	CASSQRLAGSTGELFF
-	TRBV2	TRBJ2-7	-	TGTGCCATATCAACCGGGACATACGCATCCTACGAGCAGTACTTC	CAISTGTYASYEQYF
-	TRBV20-1	TRBJ1-2	-	TGCAGTGCTAGAGTCTCAGGCCGGTCCTATGGCTACACCTTC	CSARVSGRSYGYTF
TRBD2	TRBV12-3/TRBV12-4	TRBJ2-5	-	TGTGCCAGCGGGTCTAGCGGGGGGGCTCAAGAGACCCAGTACTTC	CASGSSGGAQETQYF
-	TRBV2	TRBJ2-3	once	TGTGCCAGCACCCTGGGGACAAGCACAGATACGCAGTATTTT	CASTLGTSTDTQYF
TRBD1	TRBV6-4	TRBJ1-1	-	TGTGCCAGCAGCCAAACACAGGGGGCGGGCGCTGAAGCTTTCTTT	CASSQTQGAGAEAFF
TRBD2	TRBV10-3	TRBJ2-5	-	TGTGCCATCAGTGAGGGGGATAGCGGGAGCCCTCAGTACCAAGAGACCCAGTACTTC	CAISEGDSGSPQYQETQYF
-	TRBV19	TRBJ1-1	-	TGTGCCAGTAGTAAGTGGGTCCCGGAGGACACTGAAGCTTTCTTT	CASSKWVPEDTEAFF
-	TRBV10-3	TRBJ2-6	-	TGTGCCATCAGTGAGCGGGACATCCACGGCTCTGGGGCCAACGTCCTGACTTTC	CAISERDIHGSGANVLTF
-	TRBV27	TRBJ1-3	-	TGTGCCAGCAGTTTCTCCGGGCCCCCGGGGAACACCATATATTTT	CASSFSGPPGNTIYF
-	TRBV6-1	TRBJ2-1	-	TGTGCCAGCAGTGAAAGGGGTAGAGCGCCTAATGAGCAGTTCTTC	CASSERGRAPNEQFF
-	TRBV20-1	TRBJ2-2	few	TGCAGTGCACCCCCTATAGGGGGGACCGGGGAGCTGTTTTTT	CSAPPIGGTGELFF
TRBD1	TRBV6-1	TRBJ1-3	-	TGTGCCAGCAGTGACCCCAGGGGGACAGGGGTGTACACCATATATTTT	CASSDPRGTGVYTIYF
-	TRBV28	TRBJ1-2	-	TGTGCCAGCGAGACAGGAGGCTATGGCTACACCTTC	CASETGGYGYTF
-	TRBV5-8	TRBJ1-1	once	TGTGCCAGCACCTCGCCGGGGAGACAAGCTTTCTTT	CASTSPGRQAFF
TRBD2	TRBV20-1	TRBJ2-4	-	TGCAGTGCGGAGGGGCGGGGGGAAAACATTCAGTACTTC	CSAEGRGENIQYF
-	TRBV27	TRBJ1-6	-	TGTGCCAGCAGTTTACTGGGGACGGACAATTCACCCCTCCACTTT	CASSLLGTDNSPLHF
TRBD1	TRBV11-3	TRBJ1-6	-	TGTGCCAGCAGCCGTCGACAGGGGGGCAATTCACCCCTCCACTTT	CASSRRQGGNSPLHF
TRBD2	TRBV5-6	TRBJ2-5	-	TGTGCCAGCAGCTTGGGCGGGACTAGCGGCCAAGAGACCCAGTACTTC	CASSLGGTSGQETQYF
-	TRBV30	TRBJ1-1	-	TGTGCCTGGAGTGCCGGTATGGCTGAAGCTTTCTTT	CAWSAGMAEAFF
TRBD1	TRBV28	TRBJ2-7	-	TGTGCCAGCAGGGGACAGCCTCTTTACGAGCAGTACTTC	CASRGQPLYEQYF
TRBD1	TRBV7-2	TRBJ2-5	-	TGTGCCAGCAGCTTCGACAGGGTAGAGACCCAGTACTTC	CASSFDRVETQYF
-	TRBV12-3/TRBV12-4	TRBJ2-3	-	TGTGCCAGCAGTTTGGTCGCAGATACGCAGTATTTT	CASSLVADTQYF
TRBD1	TRBV7-2	TRBJ2-7	-	TGTGCCAGCAGCTCGACAGGGGTAGGCTACGAGCAGTACTTC	CASSSTGVGYEQYF
-	TRBV30	TRBJ1-6	-	TGTGCCTGGAGTGTAAGGGATAATTCACCCCTCCACTTT	CAWSVRDNSPLHF
-	TRBV7-2	TRBJ1-2	-	TGTGCCAGCAGCTTAAGCAGGGGCGCTAACTATGGCTACACCTTC	CASSLSRGANYGYTF
-	TRBV24-1	TRBJ2-7	-	TGTGCCACCAGTGGGGCGGACCATTCCTACGAGCAGTACTTC	CATSGADHSYEQYF
-	TRBV24-1	TRBJ2-1	-	TGTGCCACGGAAGGTCTCTCCCTTAACGCCTACAATGAGCAGTTCTTC	CATEGLSLNAYNEQFF
TRBD1	TRBV6-1	TRBJ1-2	once	TGTGCCAGCAGTGAGCGGACAGGACAGGGCAACTATGGCTACACCTTC	CASSERTGQGNYGYTF
TRBD2	TRBV19	TRBJ2-2	-	TGTGCCAGCAAGGGACTAGCGGTGGGGGGGGAGCTGTTTTTT	CASKGLAVGGELFF
-	TRBV11-2	TRBJ2-3	few	TGTGCCAGCAGCCCCGTCGACAGGAACGTAGTCACAGATACGCAGTATTTT	CASSPVDRNVVTDTQYF
TRBD1	TRBV19	TRBJ2-2	-	TGTGCCAGTAGTATAGCCAGGGGGCGAACCGGGGAGCTGTTTTTT	CASSIARGRTGELFF
TRBD1	TRBV12-3/TRBV12-4	TRBJ1-5	few	TGTGCCAGCAGTCCACCCTTAGGACAGGGCAGGCAGCCCCAGCATTTT	CASSPPLGQGRQPQHF
-	TRBV19	TRBJ2-7	-	TGTGCCAGTAGTTTCCGGGGAAGAACGTACGAGCAGTACTTC	CASSFRGRTYEQYF
-	TRBV14	TRBJ2-1	-	TGTGCCAGCAGCCAAGTTAGGACAGCTCTGACCGCCTACAATGAGCAGTTCTTC	CASSQVRTALTAYNEQFF
-	TRBV10-3	TRBJ1-5	few	TGTGCCATCAGTGAGGACAGCAGTAGCAATCAGCCCCAGCATTTT	CAISEDSSSNQPQHF
-	TRBV12-3/TRBV12-4	TRBJ1-1	medium-sized	TGTGCCAGCAGTTTCTCGGGGGTGCTCACTGAAGCTTTCTTT	CASSFSGVLTEAFF
-	TRBV27	TRBJ2-1	few	TGTGCCAGCAGTTTAACACCACGAGACAATGAGCAGTTCTTT	CASSLTPRDNEQFF
TRBD1	TRBV6-5	TRBJ1-2	few	TGTGCCAGCAGTTACCAGACAGGGGGTTATGGCTACACCTTC	CASSYQTGGYGYTF
-	TRBV7-2	TRBJ1-6	-	TGTGCCAGCAGCTTAGCAGGGACGTCACCCCTCCACTTT	CASSLAGTSPLHF
TRBD2	TRBV7-2	TRBJ2-3	-	TGTGCCAGCAGTTTAGCGGGAGGGAGCACAGATACGCAGTATTTT	CASSLAGGSTDTQYF
-	TRBV12-3/TRBV12-4	TRBJ2-5	-	TGTGCCAGCAGTTCGCCCTCGGCGGGGAGCGAGACCCAGTACTTC	CASSSPSAGSETQYF
-	TRBV5-1	TRBJ2-1	-	TGCGCCAGCAGCTTGGCCTTGGGAGTCTACAATGAGCAGTTCTTC	CASSLALGVYNEQFF
-	TRBV11-2	TRBJ1-3	-	TGTGCCAGCAGCCCCCGGGGCGGAAACACCATATATTTT	CASSPRGGNTIYF
TRBD1	TRBV7-3	TRBJ1-1	-	TGTGCCAGCAGCTTCTCAGGGGGCGGTGGTGAAGCTTTCTTT	CASSFSGGGGEAFF
TRBD1	TRBV19	TRBJ2-7	-	TGTGCCAGTAGTCGGGGACAGGCCCTAAAGGTTATGCACGAGCAGTACTTC	CASSRGQALKVMHEQYF
-	TRBV5-1	TRBJ2-1	once	TGCGCCAGCAGCTTGGACGGTGCCTACAATGAGCAGTTCTTC	CASSLDGAYNEQFF
-	TRBV7-9	TRBJ2-3	-	TGTGCCAGCAGCCCGGGCCGGGTCCTCACAGATACGCAGTATTTT	CASSPGRVLTDTQYF
TRBD1	TRBV15	TRBJ1-4	-	TGTGCCACCAGCTCGAGAATCGGGACAGGGGATGAAAAACTGTTTTTT	CATSSRIGTGDEKLFF